A single sample is the source of the 8 T cell receptor beta chains below, sequenced in a study of T cells in Graves' hyperthyroidism and ophthalmopathy. Using RNA transcripts as the source, TCR beta CDR3 regions were amplified. The HTBI set primed first-round TCR CDR3 RT-PCR. Via MiXCR, TCRdb re-called the multiplex PCR reads, giving one row per CDR3 protein. The data show some 580,000 distinct CDR3 sequences, with roughly 16% seen just once and 2.5% to 4% held by the top ten. The sequenced material came from blood. The receptors here all came from a woman aged 40-49 years with Graves' ophthalmopathy.

This clonotype was picked up many times. V and J are TRBV7-3 and TRBJ2-1; 9 positions agree with TRBD2. Looked up from germline, CDR1 is SGHTA and CDR2 is FQGTGA. The V gene end was trimmed by 1 base and the J gene end by 9 bases; junction bases not matched to a gene: 10. The CDR3 extends over 16 amino acids. The CDR3 DNA follows: TGTGCCAGCAGCTTAAACCGGGCGGGAGGGGCGGCTGAGCAGTTCTTC. It codes for CASSLNRAGGAAEQFF.

This clonotype has ten or more counts. V usage is TRBV28 and J usage is TRBJ1-5; 8 bases line up with TRBD1. The CDR3 has 18 amino acids. V trimming: 7 bases; J trimming: 0 bases; junction bases outside the gene matches: 14. CDR1 and CDR2 from the germline V gene are MDHEN and SYDVKM. This CDR3 reads CASTSDRVDGGSNQPQHF. The CDR3 DNA reads TGTGCCAGCACTTCGGACAGGGTCGACGGGGGTAGCAATCAGCCCCAGCATTTT.

V and J are TRBV7-2 and TRBJ2-1; 11 nucleotides align to TRBD2. The CDR3 extends over 15 amino acids. Germline V gene lookup returns CDR1 SGHTA and CDR2 FQGNSA. Trimming took 5 bases from V and 3 from J; bases not matched to a gene: 3. The CDR3: CASSPTSGDYNEQFF. The DNA for the CDR3 is TGTGCCAGCAGCCCGACTAGCGGGGACTACAATGAGCAGTTCTTC.

The sample holds many counts of this clonotype. The chain is built from TRBV30 and TRBJ2-2, with 7 bases that match TRBD2. The CDR3 sequence is 15 residues long. Germline values: CDR1 GTSNPN, CDR2 SVGIG (reference sequence). The V segment lost 0 bases and the J segment 4 bases; nucleotides outside the gene matches: 5. CDR3 nucleotide sequence: TGTGCCTGGAGTGTACTTAGCGGGCGCACCGGGGAGCTGTTTTTT. It specifies CAWSVLSGRTGELFF.

In this sample, this clonotype turned up many times. V usage is TRBV2 and J usage is TRBJ1-3; D possibly corresponds to TRBD1 (6 bases). This CDR3 comprises 15 residues. Germline V gene lookup returns CDR1 SNHLY and CDR2 FYNNEI. V gave up 5 bases and J gave up 3 bases, with 14 bases separating them. The CDR3 here is CASSLQGTFGNTIYF. For the CDR3, the DNA is TGTGCCAGCAGTTTACAGGGTACATTTGGAAACACCATATATTTT.

In its sample, this clonotype was seen many times. The V call is TRBV29-1, the J call TRBJ2-7, with D uncertain. There are 10 residues in the CDR3. V gave up 6 bases and J gave up 2 bases, with 5 bases separating them. CDR1 is SQVTM, CDR2 ANQGSEA, per germline. CDR3 sequence: CSVRTYEQYF. The DNA of the CDR3 is TGCAGCGTAAGGACCTACGAGCAGTACTTC.

A few counts support this clonotype. The chain combines TRBV20-1 with TRBJ2-7; no clear D gene. V was pared by 2 bases and J by 0 bases, with 17 bases between. Germline V lookup: CDR1 DFQATT, CDR2 SNEGSKA (reference sequence). CDR3 length equals 16 residues. CDR3 loop: CSARPLAGLTSYEQYF. The CDR3 DNA reads TGCAGTGCTAGACCTTTGGCAGGATTGACCTCCTACGAGCAGTACTTC.

This clonotype appeared many times. CDR3 nucleotide sequence: TGCGCCAGCAGCCCGACGTCAGGGGTAGCCAAAAACATTCAGTACTTC. Protein product: CASSPTSGVAKNIQYF. The chain employs TRBV5-1 and TRBJ2-4; the D gene is possibly TRBD1 (6 bases). The CDR3 sequence is 16 residues long. V gave up 4 bases and J gave up 0 bases, with 14 bases separating them. Germline assignment: CDR1 SGHRS and CDR2 YFSETQ.